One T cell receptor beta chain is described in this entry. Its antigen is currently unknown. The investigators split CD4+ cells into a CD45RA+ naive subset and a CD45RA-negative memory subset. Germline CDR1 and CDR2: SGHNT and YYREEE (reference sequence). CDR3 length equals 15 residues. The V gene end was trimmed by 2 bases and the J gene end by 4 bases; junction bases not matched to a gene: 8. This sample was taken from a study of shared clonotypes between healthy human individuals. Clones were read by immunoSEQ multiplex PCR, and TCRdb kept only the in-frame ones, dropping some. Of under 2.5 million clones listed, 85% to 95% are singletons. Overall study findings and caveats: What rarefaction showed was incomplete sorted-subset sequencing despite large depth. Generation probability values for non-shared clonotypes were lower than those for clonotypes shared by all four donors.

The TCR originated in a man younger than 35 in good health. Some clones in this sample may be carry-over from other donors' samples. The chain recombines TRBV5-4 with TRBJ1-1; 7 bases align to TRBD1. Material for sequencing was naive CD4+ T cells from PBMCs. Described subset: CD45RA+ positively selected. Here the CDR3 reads CASSLYRGRATEAFF. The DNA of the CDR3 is TGTGCCAGCAGCTTATATAGGGGGCGCGCCACTGAAGCTTTCTTT. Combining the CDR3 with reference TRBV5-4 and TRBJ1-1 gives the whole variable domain ETGVTQSPTHLIKTRGQQVTLRCSSQSGHNTVSWYQQALGQGPQFIFQYYREEENGRGNFPPRFSGLQFPNYSSELNVNALELDDSALYLCASSLYRGRATEAFFGQGTRLTVV.